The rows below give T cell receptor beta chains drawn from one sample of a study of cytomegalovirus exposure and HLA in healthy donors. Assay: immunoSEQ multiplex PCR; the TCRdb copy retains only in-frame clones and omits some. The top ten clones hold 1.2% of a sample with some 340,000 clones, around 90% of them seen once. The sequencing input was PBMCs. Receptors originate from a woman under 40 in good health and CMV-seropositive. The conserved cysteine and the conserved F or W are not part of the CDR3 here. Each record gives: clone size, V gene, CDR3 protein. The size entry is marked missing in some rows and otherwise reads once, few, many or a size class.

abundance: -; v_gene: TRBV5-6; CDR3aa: ASSVPTGLNSPLH
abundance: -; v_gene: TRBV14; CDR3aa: ASSPDRGIYGYT
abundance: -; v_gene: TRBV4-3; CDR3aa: ASSHTTDRDTEAF
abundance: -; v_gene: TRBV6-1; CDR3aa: ASSALVPSSYNEQF
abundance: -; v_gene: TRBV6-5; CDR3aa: ASSIGSRGYGYT
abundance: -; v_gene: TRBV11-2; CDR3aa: ASSLGAGVQETQY
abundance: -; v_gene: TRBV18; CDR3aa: ASSPLPGDRNTEAF
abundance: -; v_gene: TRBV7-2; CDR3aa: ASSLTSGRTTDTQY
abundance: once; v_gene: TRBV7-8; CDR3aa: ASSLASGLSYEQY
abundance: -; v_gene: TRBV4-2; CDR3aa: ASSQAASGRVNEQF
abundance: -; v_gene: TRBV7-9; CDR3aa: ASSLSVDGYEQY
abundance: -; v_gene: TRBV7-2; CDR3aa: ASSLASSGGQEQY
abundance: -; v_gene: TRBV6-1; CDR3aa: ASSGLAGGGTDTQY
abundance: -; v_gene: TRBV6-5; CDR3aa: ASSRGGTGGAEQY
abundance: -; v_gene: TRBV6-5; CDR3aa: ASSFSTGQNTEAF
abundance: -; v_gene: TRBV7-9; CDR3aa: ASTRGVGFSYEQY
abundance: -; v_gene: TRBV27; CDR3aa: ASSSPRTSTGELF
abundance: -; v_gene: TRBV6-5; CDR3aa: ASSDDGNSNQPQH
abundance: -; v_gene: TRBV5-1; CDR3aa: ASSSWEQHYEQY
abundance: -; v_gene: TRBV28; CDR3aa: ASSNPSPEGRGNQPQH
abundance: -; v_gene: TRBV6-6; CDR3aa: ASLFGLAGPNEQF
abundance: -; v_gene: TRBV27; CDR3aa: ASSLYGGVGLKETQY
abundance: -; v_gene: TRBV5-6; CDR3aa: ASSQSSGELF
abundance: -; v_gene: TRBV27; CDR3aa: ASRPPGQGTYGYT
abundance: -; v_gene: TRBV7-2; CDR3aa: ASSINAGTSGYEQY
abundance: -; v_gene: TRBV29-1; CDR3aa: SVEFPGSVNYNEQF
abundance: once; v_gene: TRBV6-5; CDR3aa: ASSYEWGEQY
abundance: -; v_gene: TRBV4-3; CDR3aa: ASSQGDTQY
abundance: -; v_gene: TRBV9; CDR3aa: ASSVVGGSTDTQY
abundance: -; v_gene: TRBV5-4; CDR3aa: ASTNGAAPNYGYT
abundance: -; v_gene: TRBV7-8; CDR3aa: ASSLAGLAGNKYEQY